This T cell receptor (beta chain) was captured by sequencing in a study of identical twins. From germline, CDR1 is MNHNS and CDR2 SASEGT. V trimming: 6 bases; J trimming: 4 bases; junction bases outside the gene matches: 9. This CDR3 spans 17 amino acids. This clonotype was recorded many times. Via MiXCR, TCRdb re-called the 5' RACE reads, giving one row per CDR3 protein. The sample consists of about 100,000 distinct CDR3 sequences, 5.9% of them appearing once. The TCR comes from a woman aged 45-65 years in good health. V is TRBV6-1 and J is TRBJ2-3, with 14 bases identical to TRBD2. The sample comprised memory T cells sorted from blood. CDR3 bases: TGTGCCAGCAGGTCGGGACTAGCGGGAGTCGGGTCAGATACGCAGTATTTT. This sequence encodes CASRSGLAGVGSDTQYF.